These 25 T cell receptor beta chains originate from one sample sequenced in a study of Ad26.COV2.S vaccination and SARS-CoV-2 variants. Only in-frame clones appear in the TCRdb table, and some are missing; sequencing was by immunoSEQ multiplex PCR. The sample holds just over 350,000 clones; about 85% are singletons and the top ten take about 3.3%. Regarding treatment: around 19 received Ad26.COV2.S at low or high dose, single or two shots; about 5 received placebo; per-sample allocation not given. The samples date from day 63 after the first vaccine or placebo injection. Sequencing was performed on peripheral blood, taken in a trial of Ad26.COV2.S vaccine versus placebo. The receptor set was obtained from a person aged 18-60 years who received the Ad26.COV2.S COVID-19 vaccine or a placebo.

The chain carries TRBV23-1 and TRBJ2-7; either TRBD1 or TRBD2 may fit D (6 bases each). TRBV23-1 is flagged as an ORF with uncertain function. Trimming shortened V by 1 base and J by 2 bases, and 9 bases separated the two germline ends. The CDR3 is 14 amino acids. CDR3 in amino acids: CASSQLGGAYEQYF. CDR3 DNA: TGCGCCAGCAGTCAATTGGGGGGCGCCTACGAGCAGTACTTC.

The chain carries TRBV5-1 and TRBJ2-5; no reliable D call. Germline V lookup: CDR1 SGHRS, CDR2 YFSETQ. CDR3 length: 13 amino acids. V dropped 7 bases and J dropped 1 base, with 11 bases sitting between them. Here the CDR3 reads CASRSGPQETQYF. CDR3 in DNA: TGCGCCAGCCGCTCCGGCCCCCAAGAGACCCAGTACTTC.

This rearrangement joins TRBV11-2 to TRBJ2-1; D tentatively fits TRBD1 or TRBD2 (5 bases each). Trimming took off 8 bases at V and 4 bases at J, with 18 bases between the two ends. Germline V CDR1 and CDR2: SGHAT, FQNNGV. There are 15 residues in the CDR3. CDR3 amino acids: CASSSRERGYNEQFF. CDR3 nucleotide sequence: TGTGCCAGCTCCTCCAGGGAGCGCGGGTACAATGAGCAGTTCTTC.

This chain uses TRBV10-1 with TRBJ1-5; 9 bases are a match to TRBD1. The germline gives CDR1 WNHNN, CDR2 SYGVQD (reference sequence). Trimming at V came to 8 bases and at J to 0 bases, leaving 8 bases not matched to a gene. The CDR3 is 16 amino acids. The CDR3 DNA follows: TGCGCCAGCGGGGACAGGGCCCGTTATAGCAATCAGCCCCAGCATTTT. The encoded protein is CASGDRARYSNQPQHF.

The gene calls are TRBV7-9 and TRBJ1-1, with 8 bases identical to TRBD1. Trimming took 5 bases from V and 2 from J; bases not matched to a gene: 10. Germline values: CDR1 SEHNR, CDR2 FQNEAQ (reference sequence). The CDR3 spans 16 residues. The CDR3 protein is CASSGGPGGQNTEAFF. In DNA form, the CDR3 reads TGTGCCAGCAGCGGGGGGCCAGGGGGCCAAAACACTGAAGCTTTCTTT.

Worth noting for this clone: Other DNA variants within this sample encode the same CDR3. This chain uses TRBV15 with TRBJ2-7, with 8 bases lining up with TRBD1. CDR3 length: 13 amino acids. Trimming removed 0 bases from V and 7 bases from J; junction bases left unmatched: 2. Germline loops: CDR1 LNHNV, CDR2 YYDKDF (reference sequence). The CDR3 coding sequence is TGTGCCACCAGCAGAGACAGGGGGCGGGAGCAGTACTTC. Translated: CATSRDRGREQYF.

The chain recombines TRBV6-6 with TRBJ2-4; 8 bases line up with TRBD2. Germline V CDR1 and CDR2: MNHNY, SVGAGI (reference sequence). V gave up 5 bases and J gave up 5 bases; unmatched junction bases: 11. The CDR3 is 16 residues long. The CDR3 spells CASSTYHSGAENIQYF. The CDR3 bases are TGTGCCAGCAGTACATACCATAGCGGGGCTGAAAACATTCAGTACTTC.

V gene TRBV7-8 combines with J gene TRBJ2-5; 12 bases map to TRBD2. CDR3 length: 15 amino acids. Unmatched junction bases numbered 5, after V lost 4 bases and J lost 5 bases. Looked up from germline, CDR1 is SGHVS and CDR2 is FQNEAQ. CDR3 coding DNA: TGTGCCAGCAGCTCCGGACTAGCGGGGAGGGAGACCCAGTACTTC. Its translation: CASSSGLAGRETQYF.

The chain employs TRBV11-2 and TRBJ2-1, with 9 bases lining up with TRBD2. Germline V gives CDR1 SGHAT, CDR2 FQNNGV. This CDR3 contains 15 residues. Germline trimming cut 3 bases from V and 3 bases from J; bases unmatched to any gene: 3. The CDR3 protein is CASSLRLAVYNEQFF. The CDR3, as DNA: TGTGCCAGCAGCTTGCGACTAGCGGTCTACAATGAGCAGTTCTTC.

The genes are TRBV5-1 and TRBJ1-4, with 8 bases identical to TRBD1. CDR3 length: 14 amino acids. Trimming cost V 0 bases and J 7 bases; bases outside gene matches: 2. Germline V CDR1 and CDR2: SGHRS, YFSETQ. In DNA form, the CDR3 reads TGCGCCAGCAGCTTGGAGGACAGGGCTGAAAAACTGTTTTTT. Translation: CASSLEDRAEKLFF.

The genes are TRBV18 and TRBJ2-7; 8 bases match TRBD1. With 6 bases clipped from V and 3 bases from J, the junction kept 10 bases outside the gene matches. The CDR3 spans 15 residues. Germline CDR1 reads KGHSH; CDR2 reads LQKENI. CDR3 DNA: TGTGCCAGCTCCCAAGAGACAGGGGCGTACTACGAGCAGTACTTC. As protein: CASSQETGAYYEQYF.

This chain uses TRBV7-2 with TRBJ2-7; 8 positions agree with TRBD2. The CDR3 has 14 amino acids. Germline V lookup: CDR1 SGHTA, CDR2 FQGNSA. The trim removed 5 bases at V and 3 bases at J, leaving 6 bases unmatched. As DNA, the CDR3 is TGTGCCAGCAGCCCGGGGGGGCGGTTCTACGAGCAGTACTTC. This codes for CASSPGGRFYEQYF.

V usage is TRBV5-6 and J usage is TRBJ2-2; a weak D match, TRBD2 (6 bases). The CDR3 contains 17 residues. Trimming shortened V by 1 base and J by 2 bases, and 15 bases separated the two germline ends. CDR1 and CDR2 (germline): SGHDT, YYEEEE. The chain's CDR3 is CASSLFPGGTNTGELFF. CDR3 bases: TGTGCCAGCAGCTTGTTCCCCGGGGGAACCAACACCGGGGAGCTGTTTTTT. The complete variable domain, with remaining parts taken from reference TRBV5-6 and TRBJ2-2, reads DAGVTQSPTHLIKTRGQQVTLRCSPKSGHDTVSWYQQALGQGPQFIFQYYEEEERQRGNFPDRFSGHQFPNYSSELNVNALLLGDSALYLCASSLFPGGTNTGELFFGEGSRLTVL.

The chain has TRBV10-3 and TRBJ2-2; 9 bases are shared with TRBD1. The trim removed 8 bases at V and 5 bases at J, leaving 9 bases unmatched. CDR1 and CDR2 from the germline V gene are ENHRY and SYGVKD. CDR3 length equals 15 residues. This CDR3 reads CAIGLPDRGTGELFF. The CDR3 DNA reads TGTGCCATCGGACTGCCGGACAGGGGAACCGGGGAGCTGTTTTTT.

The V and J genes are TRBV28 and TRBJ2-1, with TRBD2 as a possible D gene (5 bases). The length of the CDR3 is 11 residues. V was cut by 6 bases and J by 15 bases, with 15 bases left in between. CDR1 and CDR2 from the germline V gene are MDHEN and SYDVKM. The CDR3: CASRAYEGLFF. In nucleotides, the CDR3 is TGTGCCAGCAGGGCTTACGAAGGACTGTTCTTC.

This chain links TRBV19 with TRBJ1-5; no firm D call. Deletions cut 5 bases from V and 6 bases from J, with 8 bases between. Germline loops: CDR1 LNHDA, CDR2 SQIVND (reference sequence). The length of the CDR3 is 12 residues. CDR3 sequence reads: CASSQLPQPQHF. CDR3 nucleotides: TGTGCCAGTAGTCAATTACCTCAGCCCCAGCATTTT.

This chain joins TRBV7-8 and TRBJ2-3, with D perhaps TRBD1 (5 bases). V was shortened by 6 bases and J by 4 bases, with 23 bases between the two germline ends. CDR1 and CDR2 (germline): SGHVS, FQNEAQ. The CDR3 consists of 17 residues. The CDR3 region is CASSFAAKGYAADTQYF. CDR3 sequence (DNA): TGTGCCAGCAGTTTTGCCGCGAAGGGGTACGCGGCAGATACGCAGTATTTT.

The chain joins TRBV3-1 (or the pseudogene TRBV3-2) to TRBJ2-7; D is undetermined. Germline lookup yields CDR1 LGHDT and CDR2 YNNKEL (reference sequence). V dropped 0 bases and J dropped 2 bases, with 11 bases sitting between them. The CDR3 is made up of 15 amino acids. The CDR3 protein is CASSQEGSGTYEQYF. The CDR3 bases are TGTGCCAGCAGCCAAGAGGGTTCAGGAACCTACGAGCAGTACTTC.

This chain connects TRBV6-5 to TRBJ2-3, with 7 bases fitting TRBD2. With 6 bases clipped from V and 0 bases from J, the junction kept 6 bases outside the gene matches. The CDR3 is made up of 15 amino acids. The germline V gene encodes CDR1 MNHEY and CDR2 SVGAGI. DNA of the CDR3: TGTGCCAGCAGGAACGGCGGGGGAAGCACAGATACGCAGTATTTT. Translation: CASRNGGGSTDTQYF.

The chain links TRBV11-2 to TRBJ2-7, with TRBD1 identical over 7 bases. With V trimmed by 6 bases and J by 6 bases, 14 bases remained unmatched. Germline CDR1 reads SGHAT; CDR2 reads FQNNGV. The CDR3 has 15 residues. The CDR3 loop is CASSSSRGSLGEQYF. CDR3 DNA sequence: TGTGCCAGCAGTTCTAGCAGGGGGTCCCTGGGCGAGCAGTACTTC.

This clone was detected only once. The chain has TRBV28 and TRBJ1-1; unclear D gene. From germline, CDR1 is MDHEN and CDR2 SYDVKM. V was clipped by 3 bases and J by 1 base, with 6 bases between them. CDR3 length: 13 amino acids. CDR3 protein: CASSFSGNTEAFF. The CDR3 DNA reads as TGTGCCAGCAGTTTTAGCGGGAACACTGAAGCTTTCTTT.

V is TRBV10-2 and J is TRBJ2-3; TRBD1 aligns across 9 bases. The CDR3 is made up of 15 amino acids. Trimming took 5 bases from V and 2 from J; bases not matched to a gene: 5. CDR1 and CDR2 (germline): WSHSY, SAAADI. CDR3 protein: CASSRDRVNTDTQYF. For the CDR3, the DNA is TGCGCCAGCAGTAGGGACAGGGTGAACACAGATACGCAGTATTTT.

The chain joins TRBV5-1 to TRBJ2-7; tentative D call: TRBD2 (5 bases). CDR3 length: 12 amino acids. Trimming took off 6 bases at V and 7 bases at J, with 14 bases between the two ends. Germline values: CDR1 SGHRS, CDR2 YFSETQ. CDR3 residues: CASNINRGEQYF. Here the CDR3 DNA reads TGCGCCAGCAACATAAACCGGGGAGAGCAGTACTTC.

CDR3 nucleotide sequence: TGTGCCAGCAGTGTCGAGCGGGAGTCCGATGAGCAGTTCTTC. The encoded protein is CASSVERESDEQFF. The rearrangement links TRBV6-4 to TRBJ2-1; 8 positions agree with TRBD2. The trim removed 4 bases at V and 8 bases at J, leaving 7 bases unmatched. This CDR3 has 14 residues. Per the germline V gene, CDR1 is MRHNA and CDR2 is SNTAGT.

CDR3 amino acids: CASKKDSSYEQYF. In nucleotides, the CDR3 is TGTGCCAGCAAAAAGGACAGCTCCTACGAGCAGTACTTC. The V call is TRBV11-2, the J call TRBJ2-7; tentative D call: TRBD1 (6 bases). Per the germline V gene, CDR1 is SGHAT and CDR2 is FQNNGV. Trimming took off 7 bases at V and 0 bases at J, with 10 bases between the two ends. The CDR3 loop spans 13 amino acids.